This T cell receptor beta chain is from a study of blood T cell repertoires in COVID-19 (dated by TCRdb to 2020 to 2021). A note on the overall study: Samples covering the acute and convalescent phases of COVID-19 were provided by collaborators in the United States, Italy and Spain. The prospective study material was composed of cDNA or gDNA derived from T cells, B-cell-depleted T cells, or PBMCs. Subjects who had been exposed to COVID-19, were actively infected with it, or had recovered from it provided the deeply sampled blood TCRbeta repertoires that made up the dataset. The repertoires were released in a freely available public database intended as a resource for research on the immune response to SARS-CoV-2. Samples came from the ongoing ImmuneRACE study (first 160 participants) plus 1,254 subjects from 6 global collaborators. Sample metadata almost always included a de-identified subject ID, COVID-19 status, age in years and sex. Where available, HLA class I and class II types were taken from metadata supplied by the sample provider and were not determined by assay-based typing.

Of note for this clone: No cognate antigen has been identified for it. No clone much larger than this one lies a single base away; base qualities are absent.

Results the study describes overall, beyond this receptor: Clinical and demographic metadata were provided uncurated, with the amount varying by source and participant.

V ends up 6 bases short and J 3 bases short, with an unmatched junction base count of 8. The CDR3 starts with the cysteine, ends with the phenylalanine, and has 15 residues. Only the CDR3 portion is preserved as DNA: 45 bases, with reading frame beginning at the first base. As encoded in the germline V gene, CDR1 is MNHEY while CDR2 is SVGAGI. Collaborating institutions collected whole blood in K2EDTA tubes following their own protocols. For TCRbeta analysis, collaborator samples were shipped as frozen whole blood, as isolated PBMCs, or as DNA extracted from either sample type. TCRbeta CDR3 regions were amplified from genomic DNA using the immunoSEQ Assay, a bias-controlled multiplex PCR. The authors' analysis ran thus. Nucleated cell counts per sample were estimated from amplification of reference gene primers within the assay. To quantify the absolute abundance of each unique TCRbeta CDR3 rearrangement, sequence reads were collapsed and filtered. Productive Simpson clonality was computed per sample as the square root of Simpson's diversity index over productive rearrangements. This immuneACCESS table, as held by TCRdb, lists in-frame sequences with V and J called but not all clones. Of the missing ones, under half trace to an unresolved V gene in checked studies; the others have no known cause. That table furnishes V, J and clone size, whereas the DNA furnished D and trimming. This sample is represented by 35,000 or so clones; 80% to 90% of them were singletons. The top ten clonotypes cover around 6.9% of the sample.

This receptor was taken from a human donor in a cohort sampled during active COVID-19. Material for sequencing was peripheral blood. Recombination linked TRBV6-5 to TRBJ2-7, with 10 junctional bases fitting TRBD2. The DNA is TGTGCCAGCAGGCCCGGGCTAGCGGGAGTCTACGAGCAGTACTTC. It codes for CASRPGLAGVYEQYF.